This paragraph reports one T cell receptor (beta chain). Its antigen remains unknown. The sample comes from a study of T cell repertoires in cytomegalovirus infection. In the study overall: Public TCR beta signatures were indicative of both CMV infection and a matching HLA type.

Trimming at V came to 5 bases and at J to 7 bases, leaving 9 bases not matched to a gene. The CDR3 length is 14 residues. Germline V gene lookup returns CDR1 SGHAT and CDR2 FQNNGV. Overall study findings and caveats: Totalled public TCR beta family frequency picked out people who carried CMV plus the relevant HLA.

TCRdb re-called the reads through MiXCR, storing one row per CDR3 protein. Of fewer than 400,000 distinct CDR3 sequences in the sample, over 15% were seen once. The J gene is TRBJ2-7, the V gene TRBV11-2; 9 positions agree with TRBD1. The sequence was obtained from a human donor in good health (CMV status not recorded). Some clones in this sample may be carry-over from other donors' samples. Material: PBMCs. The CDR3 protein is CASSLGQGPVEQYF. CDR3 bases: TGTGCCAGCAGCCTTGGACAGGGGCCCGTTGAGCAGTACTTC.